Presented here are 26 T cell receptor beta chains from one specimen sequenced in a study of OX40 agonist ivuxolimab in advanced cancers. The data were produced by immunoSEQ multiplex PCR, yet TCRdb's version contains in-frame clones alone and is incomplete. Among about 70,000 clones listed, about four fifths were seen once. Sequenced material: CD4+ or CD8+ T cells sorted from blood, taken in a trial of the OX40 agonist ivuxolimab. Receptor source: an adult with an advanced solid tumor such as melanoma, head and neck, liver or kidney cancer.

The chain recombines TRBV19 with TRBJ2-4; the D gene is possibly TRBD1 (6 bases). Germline V lookup: CDR1 LNHDA, CDR2 SQIVND (reference sequence). Trimming pared 0 bases from V and 1 base from J, leaving 19 bases between. The CDR3 consists of 19 residues. The CDR3 sequence is CASSIDALLKGDAKNIQYF. For the CDR3, the DNA is TGTGCCAGTAGTATAGATGCTTTACTCAAGGGGGACGCCAAAAACATTCAGTACTTC.

This clone was counted a single time. The chain recombines TRBV29-1 with TRBJ1-1; the D gene is possibly TRBD1 (5 bases). The CDR3 sequence is 15 residues long. V gave up 7 bases and J gave up 1 base, with 19 bases separating them. Germline assignment: CDR1 SQVTM and CDR2 ANQGSEA. The CDR3 region is CSAGVRDAGNTEAFF. Here the CDR3 DNA reads TGCAGCGCGGGGGTCCGGGACGCCGGGAACACTGAAGCTTTCTTT.

This clone was detected ten times or more. The CDR3, as DNA: TGTGCCAGCAGTGTAGTCGCAGGCCTTAGCAATCAGCCCCAGCATTTT. Its protein is CASSVVAGLSNQPQHF. The chain couples TRBV6-1 to TRBJ1-5; D unresolved. Germline V CDR1 and CDR2: MNHNS, SASEGT. Trimming pared 4 bases from V and 0 bases from J, leaving 13 bases between. The CDR3 totals 16 residues.

The genes are TRBV19 and TRBJ1-2; tentatively, D is TRBD1 (6 bases). V lost 6 bases and J lost 4, with 15 bases in between. Germline V CDR1 and CDR2: LNHDA, SQIVND (reference sequence). The CDR3 is 14 amino acids. In DNA form, the CDR3 reads TGTGCCAGTAGGGGGCAAGGGACACCCTATGGCTACACCTTC. It encodes CASRGQGTPYGYTF. The full variable domain, rest sourced from reference TRBV19 and TRBJ1-2, is DGGITQSPKYLFRKEGQNVTLSCEQNLNHDAMYWYRQDPGQGLRLIYYSQIVNDFQKGDIAEGYSVSREKKESFPLTVTSAQKNPTAFYLCASRGQGTPYGYTFGSGTRLTVV.

This clone has a handful of counts. J is TRBJ2-3 and V is TRBV14; 8 positions agree with TRBD2. V dropped 5 bases and J dropped 6; count of bases not matched to a gene: 7. CDR1 is SGHDN and CDR2 is FVKESK in the germline V gene. CDR3 length: 14 amino acids. The CDR3 nucleotides read TGTGCCAGCAGCGCGCGGGGGGCTCTGGATACGCAGTATTTT. Its translation: CASSARGALDTQYF.

V is TRBV15 and J is TRBJ2-1; 7 positions agree with TRBD1. Germline assignment: CDR1 LNHNV and CDR2 YYDKDF (reference sequence). V dropped 1 base and J dropped 3; count of bases not matched to a gene: 3. The CDR3 is made up of 15 amino acids. The CDR3 DNA is TGTGCCACCAGCAGAGCGGCAGGGGGCTACAATGAGCAGTTCTTC. Amino acid sequence: CATSRAAGGYNEQFF. Full variable domain (remainder filled in from reference TRBV15 and TRBJ2-1): DAMVIQNPRYQVTQFGKPVTLSCSQTLNHNVMYWYQQKSSQAPKLLFHYYDKDFNNEADTPDNFQSRRPNTSFCFLDIRSPGLGDTAMYLCATSRAAGGYNEQFFGPGTRLTVL.

As concerns this clone: Sequence at one end of the junction differs from germline and may be a read error. The V and J genes are TRBV5-1 and TRBJ2-2; TRBD1 agrees at 8 bases. The CDR3 length is 14 residues. In germline, CDR1 is SGHRS, CDR2 YFSETQ. This CDR3 reads CASSNRGNTGDLFF. The CDR3 DNA is TGCGCCAGCAGCAACAGGGGGAACACCGGGGATCTGTTTTTT.

The chain joins TRBV7-2 to TRBJ2-7; weak D call: TRBD2 (5 bases). The CDR3 is 14 amino acids. The germline V gene has CDR1 SGHTA and CDR2 FQGNSA. Trimming shortened V by 5 bases and J by 0 bases, and 11 bases separated the two germline ends. CDR3 sequence: CASSPELGSYEQYF. Written as DNA, the CDR3 is TGTGCCAGCAGCCCCGAACTAGGCTCCTACGAGCAGTACTTC.

This chain joins TRBV19 and TRBJ1-4; D not resolved. The CDR3 is made up of 14 amino acids. From germline, CDR1 is LNHDA and CDR2 SQIVND (reference sequence). V gave up 4 bases and J gave up 0 bases, with 6 bases separating them. The CDR3, as DNA: TGTGCCAGTAGTACCACTGCAACTAATGAAAAACTGTTTTTT. Translating it yields CASSTTATNEKLFF.

The chain uses TRBV5-1 and TRBJ2-5; D unclear. Germline lookup yields CDR1 SGHRS and CDR2 YFSETQ. The CDR3 runs 13 residues. Trimming took off 5 bases at V and 4 bases at J, with 12 bases between the two ends. The CDR3 is CASSNQPGETQYF. In DNA form, the CDR3 reads TGCGCCAGCAGTAACCAGCCGGGAGAGACCCAGTACTTC. The variable domain in full, completed from reference TRBV5-1 and TRBJ2-5, reads KAGVTQTPRYLIKTRGQQVTLSCSPISGHRSVSWYQQTPGQGLQFLFEYFSETQRNKGNFPGRFSGRQFSNSRSEMNVSTLELGDSALYLCASSNQPGETQYFGPGTRLLVL.

V gene TRBV5-6 combines with J gene TRBJ2-3; the match to TRBD1 covers 8 bases. This CDR3 spans 14 amino acids. The J segment lost 7 bases and the V segment lost 1 base, leaving 5 bases of the junction unmatched. Germline CDR1 is SGHDT and CDR2 is YYEEEE. The DNA for the CDR3 is TGTGCCAGCAGCTTGAGTCAGGGGGCAAATACGCAGTATTTT. Translation: CASSLSQGANTQYF.

This CDR3 is CASSQEERGGGETQYF. CDR3 nucleotide sequence: TGTGCCAGCAGCCAAGAGGAGCGGGGGGGCGGGGAGACCCAGTACTTC. The chain carries TRBV4-2 and TRBJ2-5; 10 bases map to TRBD2. The CDR3 is 16 residues long. Per germline, CDR1 LGHNA and CDR2 YNFKEQ. V shed 0 bases, J shed 5 bases, and the junction held 6 bases outside the gene matches.

The rearrangement uses TRBV14 and TRBJ2-3, with a weak D call TRBD2 (6 bases). Trimming took off 1 base at V and 0 bases at J, with 11 bases between the two ends. This CDR3 contains 16 residues. The germline CDR1 and CDR2 sequences are SGHDN and FVKESK. Written as DNA, the CDR3 is TGTGCCAGCAGCCAAGGGACGCGGGGAAGCACAGATACGCAGTATTTT. Its protein is CASSQGTRGSTDTQYF.

The chain couples TRBV7-9 to TRBJ2-3; D is perhaps TRBD1 (5 bases). Deletions cut 4 bases from V and 2 bases from J, with 13 bases between. This CDR3 region has 15 residues. CDR1 is SEHNR and CDR2 is FQNEAQ in the germline V gene (reference sequence). CDR3 in DNA: TGTGCCAGCAGCTCCCAGGGTAGTGTCACAGATACGCAGTATTTT. Translating it yields CASSSQGSVTDTQYF.

Only one count was recorded for this clone. The CDR3 region has the DNA TGTGCCAGCAGAATGGCAGAGCCAGATACGCAGTATTTT. Encoded protein: CASRMAEPDTQYF. This sequence joins TRBV6-1 and TRBJ2-3, with unresolved D. CDR3 length: 13 amino acids. Trimming shortened V by 6 bases and J by 4 bases, and 11 bases separated the two germline ends. CDR1 is MNHNS, CDR2 SASEGT, per germline.

The chain joins TRBV7-8 to TRBJ2-2; D gene ambiguous. The CDR3 totals 13 residues. V shed 4 bases and J shed 4 bases, with 7 bases lying between them. The germline gives CDR1 SGHVS, CDR2 FQNEAQ. Here the CDR3 reads CASSWVGTGELFF. CDR3 sequence (DNA): TGTGCCAGCAGCTGGGTAGGCACCGGGGAGCTGTTTTTT. Looking up the rest from reference TRBV7-8 and TRBJ2-2 gives the full variable domain: GAGVSQSPRYKVAKRGQDVALRCDPISGHVSLFWYQQALGQGPEFLTYFQNEAQLDKSGLPSDRFFAERPEGSVSTLKIQRTQQEDSAVYLCASSWVGTGELFFGEGSRLTVL.

The chain links TRBV25-1 to TRBJ1-6; D remains ambiguous. Germline CDR1 MGHDK, CDR2 SYGVNS. The CDR3 has 12 residues. The CDR3 nucleotides are TGTGCGGTGGGCTCCTATAATTCACCCCTCCACTTT. Amino acids: CAVGSYNSPLHF.

The V call is TRBV19, the J call TRBJ2-1; D is unresolved. Trimming took off 2 bases at V and 0 bases at J, with 8 bases between the two ends. The length of the CDR3 is 15 residues. The V gene's germline CDR1 is LNHDA and CDR2 SQIVND (reference sequence). For the CDR3, the DNA is TGTGCCAGTAGTATAAAGCACAGCTCCTACAATGAGCAGTTCTTC. Its translation: CASSIKHSSYNEQFF.

V and J are TRBV6-5 and TRBJ2-7; the match to TRBD2 covers 7 bases. CDR1 is MNHEY and CDR2 is SVGAGI in the germline V gene. The CDR3 loop spans 15 amino acids. V trimming: 4 bases; J trimming: 0 bases; junction bases outside the gene matches: 6. CDR3 in amino acids: CASSLGGGDSYEQYF. The CDR3 nucleotides read TGTGCCAGCAGTTTAGGTGGGGGGGACTCCTACGAGCAGTACTTC.

The rearrangement links TRBV5-4 to TRBJ1-1, with D unclear. V was cut by 4 bases and J by 3 bases, with 10 bases left in between. The CDR3 is 13 residues long. Germline V CDR1 and CDR2: SGHNT, YYREEE (reference sequence). The CDR3 here is CASSDNWDTEAFF. CDR3 in DNA: TGTGCCAGCAGCGACAATTGGGACACTGAAGCTTTCTTT.

The chain carries TRBV15 and TRBJ1-4; no clear D gene. V shed 5 bases and J shed 0 bases, with 13 bases lying between them. CDR3 length: 16 residues. The germline gives CDR1 LNHNV, CDR2 YYDKDF (reference sequence). The CDR3 loop reads CATSSRRTATNEKLFF. The CDR3 region has the DNA TGTGCCACCAGCTCCAGACGGACTGCAACTAATGAAAAACTGTTTTTT.

The chain carries TRBV7-6 and TRBJ2-5, with D maybe TRBD1 (6 bases). Germline V gene data show CDR1 as SGHVS and CDR2 as FNYEAQ. The V gene lost 3 bases and the J gene lost 3 bases, with 20 bases spanning the gap. CDR3 length equals 17 residues. As DNA, the CDR3 is TGTGCCAGCAGCTTCCCGGCAGGGGCGGTACGAGAAGAGACCCAGTACTTC. Encoded protein: CASSFPAGAVREETQYF.

The V gene is TRBV11-2, the J gene TRBJ2-3; possibly TRBD1 for D (5 bases). Per the germline V gene, CDR1 is SGHAT and CDR2 is FQNNGV. The germline V and J ends were trimmed by 0 bases and 10 bases, with 11 bases remaining between them. This CDR3 has 13 residues. This CDR3 is CASSLEKAGPQYF. As DNA, the CDR3 is TGTGCCAGCAGCTTAGAAAAGGCAGGGCCGCAGTATTTT.

CDR3 DNA sequence: TGCGCCAGCAGCTTGGGGGCAGGGAGCTCCTACAATGAGCAGTTCTTC. This sequence encodes CASSLGAGSSYNEQFF. The chain has TRBV5-1 and TRBJ2-1, with D perhaps matching TRBD1 or TRBD2 (5 bases each). Per the germline V gene, CDR1 is SGHRS and CDR2 is YFSETQ. The CDR3 is made up of 16 amino acids. Trimming took off 0 bases at V and 0 bases at J, with 10 bases between the two ends.

This clone was seen only a few times. The chain links TRBV6-5 to TRBJ1-1, with D unresolved. CDR1 and CDR2 from the germline V gene are MNHEY and SVGAGI. The length of the CDR3 is 14 residues. V lost 2 bases, J lost 6 bases, and 13 bases lay in between. The CDR3 loop is CASSYESEESEAFF. CDR3 coding DNA: TGTGCCAGCAGTTACGAGAGTGAGGAGTCTGAAGCTTTCTTT.

This sequence joins TRBV5-1 and TRBJ1-1; 7 bases are a match to TRBD1. The CDR3 sequence is 18 residues long. In germline, CDR1 is SGHRS, CDR2 YFSETQ. Trimming took 3 bases from V and 4 from J; bases not matched to a gene: 18. The CDR3 here is CASSSPQGGIDSSTEAFF. The DNA of the CDR3 is TGCGCCAGCAGCTCGCCGCAGGGGGGCATCGACAGTAGCACTGAAGCTTTCTTT.